These 27 T cell receptor beta chains were sequenced from one sample in a study of T-cell reconstitution after alpha-beta-depleted transplantation in children. For TCRbeta, the library was prepared with unique molecular identifiers. TCRdb re-analysed the PCR reads in MiXCR, keeping a single row per CDR3 protein. The sample holds a few hundred thousand distinct CDR3 sequences, around 13% seen once. Sequenced material: PBMCs, mostly from graft donor cells, taken 360 days after TCRalphabeta/CD19-depleted stem cell transplant. The receptor set was obtained from a male patient between 10 and 17 years old who had a stem cell transplant for acute myeloid leukemia, so the T cells may come from the graft donor.

The V gene is TRBV7-3, the J gene TRBJ2-2; 9 bases map to TRBD1. CDR3 length equals 16 residues. The ends lost 2 bases at V and 1 base at J; junction bases unmatched: 2. Looked up from germline, CDR1 is SGHTA and CDR2 is FQGTGA. CDR3 bases: TGTGCCAGCAGCTTAGGGGACAGGGTGAACACCGGGGAGCTGTTTTTT. Translating it yields CASSLGDRVNTGELFF.

In its sample, this clonotype was seen a few times. The chain employs TRBV27 and TRBJ2-7, with TRBD2 as a possible D gene (6 bases). Trimming left V 4 bases short and J 7 bases short, with 17 bases between. The V gene's germline CDR1 is MNHEY and CDR2 SMNVEV (reference sequence). The CDR3 is 14 residues long. The CDR3 here is CASSWGTLLGEQYF. The CDR3 DNA reads TGTGCCAGCAGTTGGGGGACTTTGCTTGGTGAGCAGTACTTC.

This clonotype was detected ten times or more. Given the absence of the conserved phenylalanine or tryptophan at the CDR3 end, a read error is likely. The chain links TRBV30 to TRBJ2-1; D remains unclear. The CDR3 is made up of 13 amino acids. V was clipped by 1 base and J by 3 bases, with 7 bases between them. CDR1 is GTSNPN, CDR2 SVGIG, per germline (reference sequence). The CDR3 reads CAWSDAIYNEQFL. The DNA for the CDR3 is TGTGCCTGGAGTGATGCCATCTACAATGAGCAGTTCCTC.

The chain has TRBV4-3 and TRBJ2-4; D could derive from TRBD1 or TRBD2 (5 bases each). Germline CDR1 LGHNA, CDR2 YSLEER. This CDR3 is 17 amino acids long. V shed 3 bases and J shed 0 bases, with 15 bases lying between them. The CDR3 is CASSHGTGNLAKNIQYF. Written as DNA, the CDR3 is TGCGCCAGCAGCCACGGGACGGGAAATCTAGCCAAAAACATTCAGTACTTC.

This clonotype was seen repeatedly, ten times or more. The chain carries TRBV5-1 and TRBJ2-2; D not certain. Germline values: CDR1 SGHRS, CDR2 YFSETQ. The V end was cut by 0 bases, the J end by 5 bases, with 5 bases between. The CDR3 is 13 amino acids. The CDR3 DNA is TGCGCCAGCAGCTTGGCGTGGACCGGGGAGCTGTTTTTT. It translates to CASSLAWTGELFF.

In this sample, this clonotype turned up many times. The chain couples TRBV7-9 to TRBJ2-5; D unclear. The CDR3 runs 11 residues. Trimming pared 6 bases from V and 4 bases from J, leaving 6 bases between. Germline CDR1 reads SEHNR; CDR2 reads FQNEAQ (reference sequence). The CDR3 coding sequence is TGTGCCAGCAGATACATAGAGACCCAGTACTTC. Translating gives CASRYIETQYF. Using reference TRBV7-9 and TRBJ2-5 for the parts outside the CDR3, the full variable domain is DTGVSQNPRHKITKRGQNVTFRCDPISEHNRLYWYRQTLGQGPEFLTYFQNEAQLEKSRLLSDRFSAERPKGSFSTLEIQRTEQGDSAMYLCASRYIETQYFGPGTRLLVL.

The V gene is TRBV5-8, the J gene TRBJ2-7; 10 bases line up with TRBD2. This CDR3 contains 16 residues. J was trimmed by 0 bases and V by 0 bases; bases with no gene match: 3. CDR1 and CDR2 from the germline V gene are SGHTS and YDEGEE. In nucleotides, the CDR3 is TGTGCCAGCAGCTTGGATTCTAGCGGGGGCTCCTACGAGCAGTACTTC. Translating gives CASSLDSSGGSYEQYF.

V usage is TRBV15 and J usage is TRBJ2-2; D not resolved. The CDR3 is 16 amino acids. V was clipped by 0 bases and J by 3 bases, with 11 bases between them. Germline CDR1 and CDR2: LNHNV and YYDKDF (reference sequence). CDR3 protein: CATSRDEASYTGELFF. In DNA form, the CDR3 reads TGTGCCACCAGCAGAGATGAAGCCTCATACACCGGGGAGCTGTTTTTT.

This sequence joins TRBV6-1 and TRBJ2-1; D not resolved. The ends were cut back, 4 bases at V and 6 bases at J, with 16 bases in the middle. CDR3 size: 15 residues. The germline V gene encodes CDR1 MNHNS and CDR2 SASEGT. As DNA, the CDR3 is TGTGCCAGCAGTGTTAGTTGGAGTAACTCCAATGAGCAGTTCTTC. Translation: CASSVSWSNSNEQFF.

The rearrangement joins TRBV28 to TRBJ2-4; 10 bases are a match to TRBD1. Losses at the gene ends were 6 bases for V and 0 bases for J; bases not matched to a gene: 14. The germline V gene has CDR1 MDHEN and CDR2 SYDVKM. The CDR3 totals 19 residues. CDR3 sequence (DNA): TGTGCCAGCAGCCCTTACCCCCGTGGGACAGGGGTAGCCAAAAACATTCAGTACTTC. It specifies CASSPYPRGTGVAKNIQYF.

A few counts support this clonotype. The chain couples TRBV20-1 to TRBJ2-1; D is unresolved. CDR1 and CDR2 (germline): DFQATT, SNEGSKA (reference sequence). Deletions cut 3 bases from V and 4 bases from J, with 13 bases between. The CDR3 length is 14 residues. The chain's CDR3 is CSASPAVAYNEQFF. The CDR3 coding sequence is TGCAGTGCTAGTCCTGCGGTGGCTTACAATGAGCAGTTCTTC.

The chain links TRBV3-1 to TRBJ2-5; D remains ambiguous. The CDR3 sequence is 12 residues long. The V end lost 4 bases, the J end lost 5 bases, and 8 bases lay between the germline ends. Germline V gene sequence: CDR1 LGHDT, CDR2 YNNKEL (reference sequence). This CDR3 is CASSPFSETQYF. The CDR3 nucleotides read TGTGCCAGCAGCCCCTTTTCGGAGACCCAGTACTTC.

V and J are TRBV6-5 and TRBJ2-1; 9 nucleotides agree with TRBD2. Trimming took 8 bases from V and 2 from J; bases not matched to a gene: 13. This CDR3 is built from 17 residues. Germline values: CDR1 MNHEY, CDR2 SVGAGI. The CDR3, as DNA: TGTGCCAGCTCACCTTGGAAGACTAGCGGCCCCTACAATGAGCAGTTCTTC. Translated, it gives CASSPWKTSGPYNEQFF.

The table lists this clonotype with a few counts. This chain joins TRBV7-2 and TRBJ2-7; 8 bases agree with TRBD2. CDR3 length equals 13 residues. After removal of 4 bases from V and 5 bases from J, the junction contained 4 bases not matched to a gene. Germline V gene data show CDR1 as SGHTA and CDR2 as FQGNSA. The CDR3 loop reads CASSSGLVDEQYF. CDR3 sequence (DNA): TGTGCCAGCAGCTCGGGACTAGTGGACGAGCAGTACTTC.

This clonotype was recorded many times. The rearrangement links TRBV5-1 to TRBJ2-7, with D maybe TRBD1 (5 bases). This CDR3 spans 16 amino acids. V gave up 1 base and J gave up 0 bases, with 14 bases separating them. CDR1 is SGHRS and CDR2 is YFSETQ in the germline V gene. Here the CDR3 reads CASSLYWGLSSYEQYF. The CDR3 nucleotides are TGCGCCAGCAGCTTGTACTGGGGCCTTAGCTCCTACGAGCAGTACTTC.

As to this clonotype: At one end, the junction sequence differs from germline, possibly due to a read error. The CDR3 nucleotides are TGTGCCAGCAGCTTAGGGGACAGCGGGTACACCGGGGATCTGTTTTTT. It yields the protein CASSLGDSGYTGDLFF. The rearrangement joins TRBV7-6 to TRBJ2-2; a weak D match, TRBD1 (7 bases). The CDR3 runs 16 residues. Germline V gives CDR1 SGHVS, CDR2 FNYEAQ.

This clonotype was detected a few times. V and J are TRBV6-5 and TRBJ2-5, with D perhaps TRBD2 (5 bases). V was cut by 0 bases and J by 5 bases, with 19 bases left in between. This CDR3 comprises 17 residues. CDR1 MNHEY and CDR2 SVGAGI come from the germline V gene. CDR3 region: CASSYSERLLGGETQYF. The CDR3 nucleotides read TGTGCCAGCAGTTACTCGGAGCGGCTCCTGGGCGGGGAGACCCAGTACTTC.

This clonotype turned up a few times. J is TRBJ2-4 and V is TRBV7-9; TRBD1 matches 8 bases. V trimming: 1 base; J trimming: 2 bases; junction bases outside the gene matches: 4. This CDR3 is built from 16 residues. The V gene's germline CDR1 is SEHNR and CDR2 FQNEAQ (reference sequence). CDR3 loop: CASSLGTGSSKNIQYF. DNA of the CDR3: TGTGCCAGCAGCTTAGGGACAGGGTCCTCCAAAAACATTCAGTACTTC.

This clonotype was seen only a few times. The chain links TRBV7-2 to TRBJ2-2; D tentatively fits TRBD1 or TRBD2 (5 bases each). Germline V gene data show CDR1 as SGHTA and CDR2 as FQGNSA. The CDR3 covers 14 residues. Deletions cut 3 bases from V and 6 bases from J, with 11 bases between. CDR3 amino acids: CASSLGTVAGELFF. The CDR3 DNA is TGTGCCAGCAGCTTGGGGACGGTCGCCGGGGAGCTGTTTTTT.

This clonotype occurred a few times. V usage is TRBV20-1 and J usage is TRBJ2-7; maybe TRBD1 (7 bases). Germline CDR1 DFQATT, CDR2 SNEGSKA (reference sequence). V dropped 5 bases and J dropped 4 bases, with 18 bases sitting between them. The CDR3 sequence is 14 residues long. The CDR3 bases are TGCAGTGCTTCGCGTCAGACAGGGAGGTACGAGCAGTACTTC. Its translation: CSASRQTGRYEQYF.

The V and J genes are TRBV27 and TRBJ2-1; 10 bases are a match to TRBD2. The length of the CDR3 is 20 residues. The germline CDR1 and CDR2 sequences are MNHEY and SMNVEV (reference sequence). The V segment lost 6 bases and the J segment 3 bases; nucleotides outside the gene matches: 20. The DNA of the CDR3 is TGTGCCAGCAGCCCTCGAGGGCTAGCGGGAGCCCCTTCTATCTACAATGAGCAGTTCTTC. This sequence encodes CASSPRGLAGAPSIYNEQFF.

The V gene is TRBV6-5, the J gene TRBJ2-7; 8 bases map to TRBD1. CDR3 length: 15 amino acids. The germline CDR1 and CDR2 sequences are MNHEY and SVGAGI. V was clipped by 5 bases and J by 3 bases; unmatched bases: 9. CDR3 coding DNA: TGTGCCAGCAGTCCTCGGTGGACAGGGTACTACGAGCAGTACTTC. Residues: CASSPRWTGYYEQYF.

This clonotype was seen more than once but under ten times. CDR3 in amino acids: CSARASGANVLTF. The CDR3 nucleotides are TGCAGTGCCAGGGCTTCTGGGGCCAACGTCCTGACTTTC. The chain employs TRBV20-1 and TRBJ2-6, with TRBD1 as a possible D gene (5 bases). This CDR3 has 13 residues. Germline V gives CDR1 DFQATT, CDR2 SNEGSKA (reference sequence). With 6 bases removed from V and 1 base from J, the gap between germline ends came to 7 bases.

This chain connects TRBV12-3 or TRBV12-4 to TRBJ2-5; 11 nucleotides align to TRBD1. CDR3 length: 17 amino acids. The V segment lost 7 bases and the J segment 1 base; nucleotides outside the gene matches: 11. This chain's CDR3 is CASTSPTGTGGQETQYF. In nucleotides, the CDR3 is TGTGCCAGCACCTCTCCAACCGGGACAGGGGGCCAAGAGACCCAGTACTTC.

Here the CDR3 reads CASSLTSSPQETQYF. The CDR3 DNA reads TGTGCCAGCAGTTTGACTAGCTCCCCTCAAGAGACCCAGTACTTC. This chain joins TRBV6-5 and TRBJ2-5; 7 nucleotides align to TRBD2. Germline assignment: CDR1 MNHEY and CDR2 SVGAGI. This CDR3 is built from 15 residues. With 4 bases clipped from V and 2 bases from J, the junction kept 7 bases outside the gene matches.

This chain links TRBV27 with TRBJ2-5, with 12 bases fitting TRBD2. The germline V gene has CDR1 MNHEY and CDR2 SMNVEV (reference sequence). The CDR3 length is 19 residues. The V and J ends lost 0 bases and 2 bases, in that order; junction bases with no gene match: 10. CDR3 nucleotides: TGTGCCAGCAGTTTATCATCCCGTTGGACTAGCGGGGCACAAGAGACCCAGTACTTC. It specifies CASSLSSRWTSGAQETQYF.

The J gene is TRBJ2-1, the V gene TRBV24-1; 8 positions agree with TRBD2. V was clipped by 4 bases and J by 4 bases; unmatched bases: 23. This CDR3 is built from 21 residues. Germline values: CDR1 KGHDR, CDR2 SFDVKD. CDR3 in amino acids: CATSDLGSGGRPVSPYNEQFF. CDR3 coding DNA: TGTGCCACCAGTGACCTCGGGTCGGGCGGGAGGCCCGTTAGTCCTTACAATGAGCAGTTCTTC.